A selection of T cell receptor beta chains follows, all from one sample in a study of T cells after yellow fever vaccination. From the 5' RACE reads, TCRdb called clonotypes with MiXCR, one entry per CDR3 protein. The sample has hundreds of thousands of distinct CDR3 sequences, approximately 13% seen once; the top ten hold about an eighth. The material was PBMCs, obtained on the day of the yellow fever booster vaccination. These receptors all come from a man younger than 45 who received the YFV17D yellow fever vaccine. The CDR3 runs from the conserved cysteine through the conserved F or W. The D gene is left open where the match is weak. Rows may omit the clone size; those that give it use once, few, many or a size class.

clone size	D gene	V gene	J gene	CDR3 DNA	CDR3 protein
few	NA	TRBV7-2	TRBJ1-1	TGTGCCAGCAGTCGGCGGGGCTACACTGAAGCTTTCTTT	CASSRRGYTEAFF
NA	TRBD1	TRBV7-2	TRBJ2-3	TGTGCCAGCAGCCAGCGGGGACAGGGGGGGACAGATACGCAGTATTTT	CASSQRGQGGTDTQYF
NA	TRBD2	TRBV4-2	TRBJ2-2	TGTGCCAGCAGCCAACGAGCGGGAGGTGGGGAGCTGTTTTTT	CASSQRAGGGELFF
few	NA	TRBV7-2	TRBJ2-7	TGTGCCAGCAGCTTAGCAGGGACAAATTCCTACGAGCAGTACTTC	CASSLAGTNSYEQYF
few	NA	TRBV20-1	TRBJ2-7	TGCATTGAGGTTGGTCAGCGGAACTACGAGCAGTACTTC	CIEVGQRNYEQYF
NA	NA	TRBV5-1	TRBJ2-2	TGCGCCAGCAGCCCCCCCGGGCGAAGAACCGGGGAGCTGTTTTTT	CASSPPGRRTGELFF
few	TRBD2	TRBV6-2/TRBV6-3	TRBJ2-7	TGTGCCAGCAGTGCCCTGACTAGCGGGAGTACCTACGAGCAGTACTTC	CASSALTSGSTYEQYF
once	TRBD2	TRBV20-1	TRBJ2-1	TGCAGTGCTAGTATCTCGTCTAGCGGGAGGAATGAGCAGTTCTTC	CSASISSSGRNEQFF
few	NA	TRBV5-5	TRBJ1-4	TGTGCCAGCAGCTTGGCTCCGGTTGCCCCCCGTATGTTTTTT	CASSLAPVAPRMFF
few	NA	TRBV7-9	TRBJ2-7	TGTGCCAGCAGCTTATACAACTACGAGCAGTACTTC	CASSLYNYEQYF
few	NA	TRBV20-1	TRBJ2-5	TGCAGTGCTAGAGATTCCGGCGCGAGCCACAGAAAGCAAGAGACCCAGTACTTC	CSARDSGASHRKQETQYF
NA	TRBD2	TRBV5-1	TRBJ2-1	TGCGCCAGCAGCGACCCGCGACTAGCGGGAGGGCCAGGTGAGCAGTTCTTC	CASSDPRLAGGPGEQFF
NA	NA	TRBV9	TRBJ1-2	TGTGCCAGCAGGGGTACTCCCCGCAACTATGGCTACACCTTC	CASRGTPRNYGYTF
NA	NA	TRBV7-9	TRBJ2-7	TGTGCCAGCAGCGCTCAACAGGGTTCGTTCTTAACCTACGAGCAGTACTTC	CASSAQQGSFLTYEQYF
NA	NA	TRBV12-5	TRBJ2-1	TGTGCTAGTGGTTGGGGGGTGGTCCAAGAGAATGAGCAGTTCTTC	CASGWGVVQENEQFF
few	NA	TRBV20-1	TRBJ2-4	TGCAGTGCTAGAGTAAGGGACATTCAGTACTTC	CSARVRDIQYF